This T cell receptor (beta chain) was recovered during a study of T cell responses to AZD1222 COVID-19 vaccine. Sequencing was performed with immunoSEQ multiplex PCR; in TCRdb, only in-frame clones are kept and a portion is missing. Among more than 95,000 clones, more than 75% were seen once, and the ten largest hold 6.5% to 9.5%. The V gene's germline CDR1 is SGHTA and CDR2 FQGTGA. The CDR3 totals 15 residues. V trimming: 6 bases; J trimming: 8 bases; junction bases outside the gene matches: 11. This clone was found once. Its matching antigen is unknown. General study findings and limits: Repertoires were collected only later (after the peak T cell response had occurred).

The chain has TRBV7-3 and TRBJ2-3, with 10 bases identical to TRBD2. Sequencing used peripheral blood, obtained on day 0 of AZD1222 vaccination. The sequence derives from an adult in good health. The DNA for the CDR3 is TGTGCCAGCAGTATAGCGGGAGGCACCTACACTACGCAGTATTTT. This codes for CASSIAGGTYTTQYF.